Shown below are 9 T cell receptor beta chains from a single sample sequenced in a study of blood T cell repertoires in COVID-19. Assay used: immunoSEQ multiplex PCR; TCRdb lists only in-frame clones, some missing. The data show roughly 120,000 clones, about 90% seen once. Sequenced: peripheral blood. These receptors were collected from a man between 45 and 60 years old with COVID-19, enrolled during active disease.

The sample holds one count of this clone. The CDR3 DNA sequence: TGTGCCAGCAGCCAAGCGGGAGGGAACACAGATACGCAGTATTTT. Translating it yields CASSQAGGNTDTQYF. The rearrangement joins TRBV6-5 to TRBJ2-3; 10 nucleotides agree with TRBD2. Trimming removed 6 bases from V and 2 bases from J; junction bases left unmatched: 5. Germline V gene sequence: CDR1 MNHEY, CDR2 SVGAGI. The CDR3 loop spans 15 amino acids.

The genes are TRBV28 and TRBJ1-6; tentative D call: TRBD1 (5 bases). CDR1 MDHEN and CDR2 SYDVKM come from the germline V gene. This CDR3 is built from 14 residues. V lost 7 bases and J lost 6, with 13 bases in between. The CDR3 bases are TGTGCCAGCATCAACGGGGGAGTTAATTCACCCCTCCACTTT. Its protein product is CASINGGVNSPLHF.

As for this clone: The junction departs from the called germline gene at one end, perhaps through a read error. The chain links TRBV7-7 to TRBJ2-6; no firm D call. Germline CDR1 SSHAT, CDR2 FNYEAQ (reference sequence). The CDR3 runs to 15 residues. The CDR3 sequence is CASSLGPLGANVLTF. In DNA, the CDR3 is TGTGCTAGCAGCTTAGGGCCATTGGGGGCCAACGTCCTGACTTTC.

In regard to this clone: One end of the junction does not line up with germline, which may come from a read error. The gene calls are TRBV12-5 and TRBJ2-4; 14 bases align to TRBD2. Germline loops: CDR1 LGHNT, CDR2 FRNRAP. CDR3 length: 16 residues. CDR3 bases: TGTGCTAGTGTTTTGGTGGGACTAGCGGGAGTTAGCATTCAGTACTTC. This translates into CASVLVGLAGVSIQYF.

A single count supports this clone. The rearrangement uses TRBV28 and TRBJ2-7; TRBD1 matches 10 bases. Germline assignment: CDR1 MDHEN and CDR2 SYDVKM. The junction had 5 bases not matched to a gene; V was cut back by 8 bases and J by 4 bases. This CDR3 contains 13 residues. CDR3 residues: CASGDRGPYEQYF. The CDR3 DNA is TGTGCCAGCGGGGACAGGGGCCCTTACGAGCAGTACTTC.

CDR3 sequence: CASSYESLAYEQYF. CDR3 DNA: TGTGCCAGCAGTTACGAGAGCCTAGCCTACGAGCAGTACTTC. The rearrangement joins TRBV6-2 or TRBV6-3 to TRBJ2-7; D uncertain. The CDR3 consists of 14 residues. The germline V and J ends were trimmed by 2 bases and 2 bases, with 10 bases remaining between them. Germline CDR1 is MNHEY and CDR2 is SVGEGT.

This rearrangement joins TRBV5-6 to TRBJ2-1; possible D gene TRBD1, 5 bases. CDR3 length: 13 amino acids. Germline V gene sequence: CDR1 SGHDT, CDR2 YYEEEE. The V end was cut by 2 bases, the J end by 7 bases, with 10 bases between. CDR3 nucleotides: TGTGCCAGCAGCTTACAGGATCGGAATGAGCAGTTCTTC. The encoded protein is CASSLQDRNEQFF. The full variable domain, with the rest looked up from reference TRBV5-6 and TRBJ2-1, is DAGVTQSPTHLIKTRGQQVTLRCSPKSGHDTVSWYQQALGQGPQFIFQYYEEEERQRGNFPDRFSGHQFPNYSSELNVNALLLGDSALYLCASSLQDRNEQFFGPGTRLTVL.

The chain combines TRBV30 with TRBJ2-5; possible D gene TRBD2, 5 bases. The germline V gene encodes CDR1 GTSNPN and CDR2 SVGIG (reference sequence). V was pared by 0 bases and J by 5 bases, with 10 bases between. The CDR3 loop spans 13 amino acids. CDR3 sequence: CAWSVLGWETQYF. DNA for the CDR3: TGTGCCTGGAGTGTACTAGGATGGGAGACCCAGTACTTC. Supplemented by reference TRBV30 and TRBJ2-5, the full variable domain reads SQTIHQWPATLVQPVGSPLSLECTVEGTSNPNLYWYRQAAGRGLQLLFYSVGIGQISSEVPQNLSASRPQDRQFILSSKKLLLSDSGFYLCAWSVLGWETQYFGPGTRLLVL.

The gene calls are TRBV6-5 and TRBJ1-6; TRBD1 aligns across 11 bases. This CDR3 comprises 14 residues. The V gene end was trimmed by 5 bases and the J gene end by 9 bases; junction bases not matched to a gene: 3. Germline V gene sequence: CDR1 MNHEY, CDR2 SVGAGI. The CDR3 sequence: CASSPGTGGSPLHF. For the CDR3, the DNA is TGTGCCAGCAGTCCCGGGACAGGGGGTTCACCCCTCCACTTT.